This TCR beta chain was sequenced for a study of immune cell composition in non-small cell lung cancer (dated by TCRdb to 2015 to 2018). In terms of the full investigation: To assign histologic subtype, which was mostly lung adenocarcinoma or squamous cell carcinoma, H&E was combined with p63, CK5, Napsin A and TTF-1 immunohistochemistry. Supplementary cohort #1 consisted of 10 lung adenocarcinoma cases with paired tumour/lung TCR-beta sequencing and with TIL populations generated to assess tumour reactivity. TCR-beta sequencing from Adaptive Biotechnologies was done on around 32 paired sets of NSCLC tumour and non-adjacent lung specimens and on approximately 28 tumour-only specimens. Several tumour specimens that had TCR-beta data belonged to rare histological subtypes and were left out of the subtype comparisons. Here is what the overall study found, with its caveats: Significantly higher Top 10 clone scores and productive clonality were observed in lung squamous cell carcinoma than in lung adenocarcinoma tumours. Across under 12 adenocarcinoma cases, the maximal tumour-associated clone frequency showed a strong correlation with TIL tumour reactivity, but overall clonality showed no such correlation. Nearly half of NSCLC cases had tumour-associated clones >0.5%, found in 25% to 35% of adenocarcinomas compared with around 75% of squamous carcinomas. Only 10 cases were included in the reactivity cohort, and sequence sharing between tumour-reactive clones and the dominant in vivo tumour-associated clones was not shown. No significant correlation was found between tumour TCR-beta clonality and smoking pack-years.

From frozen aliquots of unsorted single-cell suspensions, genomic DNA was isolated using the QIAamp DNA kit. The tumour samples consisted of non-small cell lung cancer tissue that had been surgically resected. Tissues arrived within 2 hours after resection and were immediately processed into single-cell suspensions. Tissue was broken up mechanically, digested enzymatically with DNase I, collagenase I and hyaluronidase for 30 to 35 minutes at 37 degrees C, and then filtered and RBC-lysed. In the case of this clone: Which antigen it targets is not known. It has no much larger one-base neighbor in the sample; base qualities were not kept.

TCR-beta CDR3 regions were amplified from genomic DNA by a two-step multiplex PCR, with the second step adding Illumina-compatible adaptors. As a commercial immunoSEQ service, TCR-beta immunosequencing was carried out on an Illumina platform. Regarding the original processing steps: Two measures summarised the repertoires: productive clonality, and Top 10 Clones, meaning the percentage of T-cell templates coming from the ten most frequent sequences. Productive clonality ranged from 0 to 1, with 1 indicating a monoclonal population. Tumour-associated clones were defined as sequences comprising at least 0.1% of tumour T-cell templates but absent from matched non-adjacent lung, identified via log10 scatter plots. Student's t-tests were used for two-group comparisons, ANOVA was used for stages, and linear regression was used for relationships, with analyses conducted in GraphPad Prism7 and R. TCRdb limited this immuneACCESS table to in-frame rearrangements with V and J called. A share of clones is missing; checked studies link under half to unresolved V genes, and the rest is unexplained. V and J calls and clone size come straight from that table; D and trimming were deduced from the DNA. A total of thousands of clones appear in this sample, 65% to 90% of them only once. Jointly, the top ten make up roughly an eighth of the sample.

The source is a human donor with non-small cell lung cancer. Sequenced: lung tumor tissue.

The DNA reads TGTGCCAGCAGCCCCCCAGGACAGGGGCTAAATGAAAAACTGTTTTTT. Translated, this gives CASSPPGQGLNEKLFF. Recombination joined TRBV7-9 with TRBJ1-4; TRBD1 aligns with 9 central bases. The CDR3 has 16 amino acids, counting the end cysteine and phenylalanine. Of all the DNA, just the CDR3 is kept, 48 bases in frame from base 1. V loses 5 bases at its end and J loses 5 bases; junction bases beyond the gene matches: 9. Per the germline V gene (reference sequence), SEHNR is the CDR1 and FQNEAQ is the CDR2.